The 4 T cell receptor beta chains given below trace back to one sample, sequenced in a study of blood T cell repertoires in COVID-19. Data came from immunoSEQ multiplex PCR; TCRdb stores just in-frame clones and leaves some out. The sample has 250,000 to 350,000 clones; nearly 90% are singletons. Sequencing input: peripheral blood. The receptor source for this set is a man between 18 and 35 years old with active or convalescent COVID-19.

This rearrangement joins TRBV5-4 to TRBJ2-5, with 7 bases that match TRBD1. Germline-derived CDR1 and CDR2 are SGHNT and YYREEE (reference sequence). J lost 4 bases, V lost 7 bases, and 13 bases had no gene match. The CDR3 totals 15 residues. The CDR3 DNA reads TGTGCCAGCGCCCGCGTAGGGGGCACGGGAGAGACCCAGTACTTC. It encodes CASARVGGTGETQYF. The full variable domain, completed using reference TRBV5-4 and TRBJ2-5, is ETGVTQSPTHLIKTRGQQVTLRCSSQSGHNTVSWYQQALGQGPQFIFQYYREEENGRGNFPPRFSGLQFPNYSSELNVNALELDDSALYLCASARVGGTGETQYFGPGTRLLVL.

The V gene is TRBV7-2, the J gene TRBJ1-2; tentatively, D is TRBD1 (5 bases). This CDR3 is 15 amino acids long. The germline V gene encodes CDR1 SGHTA and CDR2 FQGNSA. Trimming took off 1 base at V and 8 bases at J, with 17 bases between the two ends. This chain's CDR3 is CASSLVFVEDNGYTF. Written as DNA, the CDR3 is TGTGCCAGCAGCTTAGTGTTTGTCGAGGACAACGGCTACACCTTC. The entire variable domain, with the rest obtained from reference TRBV7-2 and TRBJ1-2, is as follows: GAGVSQSPSNKVTEKGKDVELRCDPISGHTALYWYRQSLGQGLEFLIYFQGNSAPDKSGLPSDRFSAERTGGSVSTLTIQRTQQEDSAVYLCASSLVFVEDNGYTFGSGTRLTVV.

V usage is TRBV11-2 and J usage is TRBJ2-3; TRBD2 might be the D (5 bases). Deletions cut 0 bases from V and 1 base from J, with 11 bases between. In germline, CDR1 is SGHAT, CDR2 FQNNGV. The CDR3 contains 16 residues. The CDR3 protein is CASSLELVLGTDTQYF. CDR3 DNA: TGTGCCAGCAGCTTAGAACTAGTCTTAGGCACAGATACGCAGTATTTT.

The chain joins TRBV7-2 to TRBJ1-2, with D tentatively TRBD1 (5 bases). Looked up from germline, CDR1 is SGHTA and CDR2 is FQGNSA. The CDR3 totals 15 residues. Trimming left V 5 bases short and J 6 bases short, with 19 bases between. This chain's CDR3 is CASSQGRGVSDGYTF. CDR3 DNA: TGTGCCAGCAGCCAAGGGCGGGGGGTCTCTGATGGCTACACCTTC.